The clone carrying this TCR beta chain was seen a few times. Its target is unknown. Just one base apart from a much larger clone, this may be a read error. Semi-nested PCR with Nested Universal Primer A followed constant-region reverse priming of full-length variable regions. Each CDR3 protein is one row after TCRdb ran MiXCR on the 5' RACE reads. In the table there are around 10,000 distinct CDR3 sequences, 12% to 15% of which are singletons. The CDR3 is made up of 12 amino acids. The sorted Tregs were CD4+CD25+CD127-/low cells. Study-wide points: Whole repertoires were not studied in the larger cohort, only one V-J beta rearrangement. Tumor-infiltrating Treg TCR alpha and beta sequences overlapped most with tumor naive CD4+ T cells, then blood naive.

Sequencing was performed on Tregs sorted from blood. The chain employs TRBV12-3 or TRBV12-4 and TRBJ1-4; 7 nucleotides align to TRBD1. This TCR came from a female donor with breast cancer. The CDR3 region has the DNA TGTGCCGGCAGTGCAGGGGGGGAAAAACTGTTTTTT. The encoded protein is CAGSAGGEKLFF.